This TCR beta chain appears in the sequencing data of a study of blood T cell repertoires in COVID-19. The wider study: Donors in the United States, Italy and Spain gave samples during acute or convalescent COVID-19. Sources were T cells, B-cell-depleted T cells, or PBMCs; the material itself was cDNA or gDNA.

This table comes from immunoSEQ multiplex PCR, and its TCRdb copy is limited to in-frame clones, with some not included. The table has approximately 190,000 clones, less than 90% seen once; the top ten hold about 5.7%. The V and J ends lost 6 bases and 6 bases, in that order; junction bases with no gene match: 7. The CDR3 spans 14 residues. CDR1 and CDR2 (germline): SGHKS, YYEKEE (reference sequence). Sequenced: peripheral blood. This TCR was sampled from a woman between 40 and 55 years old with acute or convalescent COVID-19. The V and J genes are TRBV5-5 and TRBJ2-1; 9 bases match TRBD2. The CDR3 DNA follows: TGTGCCAGCATGACCGGGACTAGCATCAATGAGCAGTTCTTC. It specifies CASMTGTSINEQFF.